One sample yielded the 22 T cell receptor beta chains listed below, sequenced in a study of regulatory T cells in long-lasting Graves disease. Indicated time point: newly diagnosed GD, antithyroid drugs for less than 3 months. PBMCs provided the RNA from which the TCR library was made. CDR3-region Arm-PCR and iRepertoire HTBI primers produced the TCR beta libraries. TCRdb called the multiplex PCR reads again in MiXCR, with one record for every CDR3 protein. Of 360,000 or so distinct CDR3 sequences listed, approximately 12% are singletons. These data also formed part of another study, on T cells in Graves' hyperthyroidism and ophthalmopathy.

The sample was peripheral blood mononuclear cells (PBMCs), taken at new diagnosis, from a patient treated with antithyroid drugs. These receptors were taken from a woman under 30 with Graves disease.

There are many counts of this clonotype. The CDR3 loop reads CSLGRADTQYF. The CDR3 bases are TGCAGCTTGGGGAGGGCAGATACGCAGTATTTT. The V call is TRBV29-1, the J call TRBJ2-3, with 7 bases fitting TRBD2. The CDR3 sequence is 11 residues long. In germline, CDR1 is SQVTM, CDR2 ANQGSEA. With V trimmed by 8 bases and J by 4 bases, 3 bases remained unmatched.

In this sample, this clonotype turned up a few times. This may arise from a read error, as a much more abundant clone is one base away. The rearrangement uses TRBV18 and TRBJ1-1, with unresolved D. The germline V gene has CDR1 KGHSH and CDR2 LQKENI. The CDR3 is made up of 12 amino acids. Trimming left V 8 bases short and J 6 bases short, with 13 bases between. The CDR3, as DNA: TGTGCCAGCCCGGACGGGCGGGCTGAAGCTTTCTTT. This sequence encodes CASPDGRAEAFF.

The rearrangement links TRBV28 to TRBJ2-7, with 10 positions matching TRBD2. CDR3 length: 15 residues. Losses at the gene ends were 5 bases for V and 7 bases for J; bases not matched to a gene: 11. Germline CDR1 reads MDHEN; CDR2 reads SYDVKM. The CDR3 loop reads CASSPQLAGAYEQYF. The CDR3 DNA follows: TGTGCCAGCAGTCCACAGCTAGCGGGAGCTTATGAGCAGTACTTC.

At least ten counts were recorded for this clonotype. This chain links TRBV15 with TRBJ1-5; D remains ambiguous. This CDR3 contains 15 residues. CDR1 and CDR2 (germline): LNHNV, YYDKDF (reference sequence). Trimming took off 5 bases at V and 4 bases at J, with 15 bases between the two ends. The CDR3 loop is CATSRRGSPNQPQHF. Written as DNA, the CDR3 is TGTGCCACCAGCCGGCGGGGTTCGCCAAATCAGCCCCAGCATTTT.

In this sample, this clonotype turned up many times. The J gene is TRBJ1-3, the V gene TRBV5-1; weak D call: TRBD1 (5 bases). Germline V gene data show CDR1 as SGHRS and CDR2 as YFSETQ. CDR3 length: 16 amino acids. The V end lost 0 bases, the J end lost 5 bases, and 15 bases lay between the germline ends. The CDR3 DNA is TGCGCCAGCAGCTTGGCCGGGGCGGCAGGGAGAAACACCATATATTTT. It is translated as CASSLAGAAGRNTIYF.

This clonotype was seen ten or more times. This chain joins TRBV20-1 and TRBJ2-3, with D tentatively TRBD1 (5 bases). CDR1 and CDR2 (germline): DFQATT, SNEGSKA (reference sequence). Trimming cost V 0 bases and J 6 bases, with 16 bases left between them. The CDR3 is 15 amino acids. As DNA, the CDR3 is TGCAGTGCTAGAGATTGGCAGGCCCCAGGGGATACGCAGTATTTT. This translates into CSARDWQAPGDTQYF.

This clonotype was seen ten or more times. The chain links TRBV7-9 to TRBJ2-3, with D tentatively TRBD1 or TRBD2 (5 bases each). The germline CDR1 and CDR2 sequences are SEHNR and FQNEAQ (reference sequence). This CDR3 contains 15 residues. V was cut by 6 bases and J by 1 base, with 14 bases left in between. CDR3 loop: CASSYAMGGTDTQYF. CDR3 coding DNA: TGTGCCAGCAGTTACGCCATGGGGGGCACAGATACGCAGTATTTT. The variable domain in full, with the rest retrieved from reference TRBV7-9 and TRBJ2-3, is DTGVSQNPRHKITKRGQNVTFRCDPISEHNRLYWYRQTLGQGPEFLTYFQNEAQLEKSRLLSDRFSAERPKGSFSTLEIQRTEQGDSAMYLCASSYAMGGTDTQYFGPGTRLTVL.

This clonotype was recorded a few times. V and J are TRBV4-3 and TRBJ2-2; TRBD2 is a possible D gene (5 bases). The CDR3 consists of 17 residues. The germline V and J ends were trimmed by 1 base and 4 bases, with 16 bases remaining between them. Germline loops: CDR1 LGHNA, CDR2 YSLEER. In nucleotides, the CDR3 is TGCGCCAGCAGCCAAGGACGGGTCGGACGGGGCACCGGGGAGCTGTTTTTT. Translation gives CASSQGRVGRGTGELFF.

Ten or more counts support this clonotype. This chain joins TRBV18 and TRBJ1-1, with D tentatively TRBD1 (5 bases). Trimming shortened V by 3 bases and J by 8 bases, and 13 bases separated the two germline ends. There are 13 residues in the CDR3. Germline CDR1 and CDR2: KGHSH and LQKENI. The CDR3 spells CASSPSWDAEAFF. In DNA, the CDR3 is TGTGCCAGCTCACCTTCATGGGACGCCGAAGCTTTCTTT.

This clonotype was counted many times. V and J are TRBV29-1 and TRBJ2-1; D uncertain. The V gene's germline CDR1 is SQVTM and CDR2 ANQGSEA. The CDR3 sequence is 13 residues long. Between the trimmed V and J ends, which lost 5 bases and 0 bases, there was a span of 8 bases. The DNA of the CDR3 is TGCAGCGTTACACCGAGCTCCTACAATGAGCAGTTCTTC. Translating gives CSVTPSSYNEQFF.

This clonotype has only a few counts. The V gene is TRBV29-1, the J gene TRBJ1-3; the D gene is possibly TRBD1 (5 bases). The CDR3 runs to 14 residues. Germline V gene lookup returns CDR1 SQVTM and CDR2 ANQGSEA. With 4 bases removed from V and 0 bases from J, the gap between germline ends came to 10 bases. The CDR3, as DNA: TGCAGCGTTGCTGACAGCAACTCTGGAAACACCATATATTTT. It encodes CSVADSNSGNTIYF. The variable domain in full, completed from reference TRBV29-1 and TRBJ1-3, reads SAVISQKPSRDICQRGTSLTIQCQVDSQVTMMFWYRQQPGQSLTLIATANQGSEATYESGFVIDKFPISRPNLTFSTLTVSNMSPEDSSIYLCSVADSNSGNTIYFGEGSWLTVV.

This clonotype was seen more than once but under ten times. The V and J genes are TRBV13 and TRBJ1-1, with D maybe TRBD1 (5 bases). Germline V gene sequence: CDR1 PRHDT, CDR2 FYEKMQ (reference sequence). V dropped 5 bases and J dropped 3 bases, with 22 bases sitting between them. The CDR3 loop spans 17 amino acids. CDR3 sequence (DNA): TGTGCCAGCAGCGCACCCCCGGGACCGCAAAAGGACACTGAAGCTTTCTTT. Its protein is CASSAPPGPQKDTEAFF.

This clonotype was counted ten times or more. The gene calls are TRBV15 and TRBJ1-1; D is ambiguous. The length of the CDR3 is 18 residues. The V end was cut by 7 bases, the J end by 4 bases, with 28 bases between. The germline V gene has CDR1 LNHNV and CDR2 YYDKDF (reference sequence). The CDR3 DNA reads TGTGCCACCACCAAGAAACCACCGGGTTCCGGGTCAGGCACTGAAGCTTTCTTT. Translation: CATTKKPPGSGSGTEAFF. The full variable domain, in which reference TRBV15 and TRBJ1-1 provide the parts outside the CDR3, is DAMVIQNPRYQVTQFGKPVTLSCSQTLNHNVMYWYQQKSSQAPKLLFHYYDKDFNNEADTPDNFQSRRPNTSFCFLDIRSPGLGDTAMYLCATTKKPPGSGSGTEAFFGQGTRLTVV.

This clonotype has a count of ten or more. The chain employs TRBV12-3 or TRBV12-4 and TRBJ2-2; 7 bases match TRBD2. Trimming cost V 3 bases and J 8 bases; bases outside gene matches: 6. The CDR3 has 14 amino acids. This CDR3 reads CASSLTSRVGELFF. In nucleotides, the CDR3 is TGTGCCAGCAGTTTGACTAGCCGAGTGGGGGAGCTGTTTTTT.

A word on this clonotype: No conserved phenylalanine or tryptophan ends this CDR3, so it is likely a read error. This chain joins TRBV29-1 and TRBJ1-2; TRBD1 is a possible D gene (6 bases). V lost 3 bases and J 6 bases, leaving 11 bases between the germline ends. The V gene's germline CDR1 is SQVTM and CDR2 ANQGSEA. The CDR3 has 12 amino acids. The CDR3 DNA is TGCAGCGTTGAGGGGGCTGGGAATGGCTACACCTCC. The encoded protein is CSVEGAGNGYTS.

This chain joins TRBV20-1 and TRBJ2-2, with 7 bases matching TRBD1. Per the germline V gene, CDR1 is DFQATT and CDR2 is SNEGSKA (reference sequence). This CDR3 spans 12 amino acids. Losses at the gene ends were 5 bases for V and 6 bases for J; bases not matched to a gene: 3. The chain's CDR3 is CSADRVSGELFF. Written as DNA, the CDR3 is TGCAGTGCTGACAGGGTATCCGGGGAGCTGTTTTTT.

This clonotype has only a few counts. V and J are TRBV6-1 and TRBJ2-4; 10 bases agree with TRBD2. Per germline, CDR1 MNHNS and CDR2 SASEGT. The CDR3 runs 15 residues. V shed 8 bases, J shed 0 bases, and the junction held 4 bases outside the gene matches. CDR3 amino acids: CASCSGGRAKNIQYF. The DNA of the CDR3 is TGTGCCAGCTGTAGCGGGGGGAGAGCCAAAAACATTCAGTACTTC.

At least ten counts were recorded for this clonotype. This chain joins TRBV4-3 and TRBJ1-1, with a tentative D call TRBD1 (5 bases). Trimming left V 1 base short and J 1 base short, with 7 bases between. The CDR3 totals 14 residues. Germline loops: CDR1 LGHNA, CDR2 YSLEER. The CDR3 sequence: CASSQVGQNTEAFF. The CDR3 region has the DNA TGCGCCAGCAGCCAAGTAGGACAGAACACTGAAGCTTTCTTT.

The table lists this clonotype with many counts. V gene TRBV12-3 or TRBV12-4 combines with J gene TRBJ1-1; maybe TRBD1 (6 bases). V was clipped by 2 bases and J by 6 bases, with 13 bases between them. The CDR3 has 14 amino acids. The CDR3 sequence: CASSLFWGAAEAFF. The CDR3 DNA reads TGTGCCAGCAGTTTATTTTGGGGGGCCGCTGAAGCTTTCTTT.

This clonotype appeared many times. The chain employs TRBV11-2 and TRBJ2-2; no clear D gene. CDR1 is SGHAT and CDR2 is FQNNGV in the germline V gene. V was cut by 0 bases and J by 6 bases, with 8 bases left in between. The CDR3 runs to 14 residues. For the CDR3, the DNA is TGTGCCAGCAGCTTAGACATCGAGGCCGGGGAGCTGTTTTTT. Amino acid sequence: CASSLDIEAGELFF.

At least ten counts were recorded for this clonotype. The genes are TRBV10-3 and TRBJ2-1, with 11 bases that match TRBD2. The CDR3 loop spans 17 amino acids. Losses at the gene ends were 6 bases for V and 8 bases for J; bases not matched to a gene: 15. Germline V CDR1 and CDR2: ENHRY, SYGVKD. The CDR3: CAISPDRSTSGNDEQFF. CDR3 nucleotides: TGTGCCATCAGCCCGGACAGGTCGACTAGCGGGAACGATGAGCAGTTCTTC.

The CDR3 DNA is TGTGCCAGCAGGGGGACGGGTAGTACTCAGCCCCAGCATTTT. Amino acids: CASRGTGSTQPQHF. The chain employs TRBV6-1 and TRBJ1-5; D perhaps matches TRBD1 (5 bases). This CDR3 region has 14 residues. V was cut by 6 bases and J by 6 bases, with 15 bases left in between. From germline, CDR1 is MNHNS and CDR2 SASEGT.